The 23 T cell receptor beta chains reported below all come from one sample, sequenced in a study of blood T cell repertoires in COVID-19. Generated by immunoSEQ multiplex PCR, the TCRdb table keeps only in-frame clones and is missing some. The repertoire holds 220,000 or so clones, over 75% seen once, with 3% to 4% in the top ten. Sample: PBMCs or T cells enriched from blood (not recorded which). These receptors were collected from a woman aged 55 to 70 who had recovered from COVID-19.

The rearrangement uses TRBV6-5 and TRBJ1-5, with 8 bases fitting TRBD1. The V segment lost 6 bases and the J segment 7 bases; nucleotides outside the gene matches: 11. The CDR3 sequence is 15 residues long. CDR1 is MNHEY and CDR2 is SVGAGI in the germline V gene. CDR3 in DNA: TGTGCCAGCAGCCGGGGCAGGGGGCTGGACCAGCCCCAGCATTTT. It specifies CASSRGRGLDQPQHF.

The CDR3 bases are TGTGCCAGTAGTATAATAGCATTGAACACTGAAGCTTTCTTT. This codes for CASSIIALNTEAFF. This sequence joins TRBV19 and TRBJ1-1, with D unresolved. Trimming took off 2 bases at V and 0 bases at J, with 7 bases between the two ends. CDR1 is LNHDA and CDR2 is SQIVND in the germline V gene (reference sequence). This CDR3 has 14 residues. Using reference TRBV19 and TRBJ1-1 for the parts outside the CDR3, the full variable domain is DGGITQSPKYLFRKEGQNVTLSCEQNLNHDAMYWYRQDPGQGLRLIYYSQIVNDFQKGDIAEGYSVSREKKESFPLTVTSAQKNPTAFYLCASSIIALNTEAFFGQGTRLTVV.

The V gene is TRBV5-1, the J gene TRBJ2-7; 10 bases match TRBD1. This CDR3 has 15 residues. Germline V gene data show CDR1 as SGHRS and CDR2 as YFSETQ. The ends lost 2 bases at V and 7 bases at J; junction bases unmatched: 9. In nucleotides, the CDR3 is TGCGCCAGCAGCTTTTGGGGACAGGGGTTTGAGGAGCAGTACTTC. It codes for CASSFWGQGFEEQYF. Together with reference TRBV5-1 and TRBJ2-7, the CDR3 gives the full variable domain: KAGVTQTPRYLIKTRGQQVTLSCSPISGHRSVSWYQQTPGQGLQFLFEYFSETQRNKGNFPGRFSGRQFSNSRSEMNVSTLELGDSALYLCASSFWGQGFEEQYFGPGTRLTVT.

The gene calls are TRBV4-2 and TRBJ1-4; D is unresolved. The CDR3 has 14 residues. Germline CDR1 is LGHNA and CDR2 is YNFKEQ. Trimming pared 1 base from V and 7 bases from J, leaving 10 bases between. The DNA for the CDR3 is TGTGCCAGCAGCCAAGTCTCAGGCATTGAAAAACTGTTTTTT. It specifies CASSQVSGIEKLFF.

The chain recombines TRBV7-2 with TRBJ2-1, with D perhaps TRBD2 (5 bases). The CDR3 extends over 19 amino acids. The germline V gene encodes CDR1 SGHTA and CDR2 FQGNSA. V lost 1 base, J lost 1 base, and 20 bases lay in between. The CDR3 DNA reads as TGTGCCAGCAGCTTAGGGCCTCGGCCGGGAAGGCCATCCTACAATGAGCAGTTCTTC. Translated, it gives CASSLGPRPGRPSYNEQFF.

The gene calls are TRBV29-1 and TRBJ1-4; D gene ambiguous. Per germline, CDR1 SQVTM and CDR2 ANQGSEA. V dropped 7 bases and J dropped 4 bases, with 10 bases sitting between them. CDR3 length: 12 amino acids. CDR3 residues: CSARLNNEKLFF. CDR3 nucleotide sequence: TGCAGCGCCAGACTCAATAATGAAAAACTGTTTTTT.

This clone has only a few counts. The CDR3 nucleotides are TGTGCCAGCAGCTTCTCCGACAGGGGTAATTCACCCCTCCACTTT. This codes for CASSFSDRGNSPLHF. The genes are TRBV7-8 and TRBJ1-6; 8 bases match TRBD1. Germline V lookup: CDR1 SGHVS, CDR2 FQNEAQ. This CDR3 contains 15 residues. The ends lost 3 bases at V and 6 bases at J; junction bases unmatched: 4.

The chain joins TRBV19 to TRBJ2-7; 7 positions agree with TRBD1. The length of the CDR3 is 13 residues. Germline CDR1 reads LNHDA; CDR2 reads SQIVND (reference sequence). The V and J ends lost 3 bases and 7 bases, in that order; junction bases with no gene match: 6. The CDR3 DNA sequence: TGTGCCAGTAGTATCAACAGGGGCCAAGAGCAGTACTTC. This codes for CASSINRGQEQYF.

This rearrangement joins TRBV6-6 to TRBJ2-7; maybe TRBD1 (6 bases). The CDR3 length is 12 residues. The germline V and J ends were trimmed by 2 bases and 7 bases, with 9 bases remaining between them. CDR1 and CDR2 (germline): MNHNY, SVGAGI (reference sequence). The CDR3 spells CASSYTDREQYF. The CDR3 DNA is TGTGCCAGCAGTTACACTGACAGGGAGCAGTACTTC.

The sample holds one count of this clone. This rearrangement joins TRBV25-1 to TRBJ1-5; D gene uncertain. V was cut by 4 bases and J by 11 bases, with 9 bases left in between. CDR3 length: 11 residues. Germline V gives CDR1 MGHDK, CDR2 SYGVNS. The CDR3 is CASSGGESQHF. The CDR3 DNA sequence: TGTGCCAGCAGTGGCGGGGAGTCCCAGCATTTT.

This clone was seen only a few times. The J gene is TRBJ2-1, the V gene TRBV2; 8 bases are a match to TRBD2. J gave up 2 bases and V 11 bases, and 8 bases lay outside the gene matches. There are 14 residues in the CDR3. Germline V lookup: CDR1 SNHLY, CDR2 FYNNEI. Here the CDR3 DNA reads TGTGCCTCCTTCGGGGGGGGCGCCTACAATGAGCAGTTCTTC. Translation: CASFGGGAYNEQFF. Variable domain in full (rest from reference TRBV2 and TRBJ2-1): EPEVTQTPSHQVTQMGQEVILRCVPISNHLYFYWYRQILGQKVEFLVSFYNNEISEKSEIFDDQFSVERPDGSNFTLKIRSTKLEDSAMYFCASFGGGAYNEQFFGPGTRLTVL.

This clone was observed a single time. The CDR3 is CASSYFRGRQPQHF. DNA for the CDR3: TGTGCCAGCAGTTACTTTCGGGGAAGGCAGCCCCAGCATTTT. This chain links TRBV6-2 or TRBV6-3 with TRBJ1-5; D not certain. Trimming left V 1 base short and J 7 bases short, with 11 bases between. This CDR3 has 14 residues. Germline assignment: CDR1 MNHEY and CDR2 SVGEGT.

This clone has more than one count but fewer than ten. The chain is built from TRBV5-1 and TRBJ2-6; D not resolved. This CDR3 spans 15 amino acids. Germline CDR1 SGHRS, CDR2 YFSETQ. V was clipped by 6 bases and J by 2 bases, with 12 bases between them. The CDR3 DNA sequence: TGCGCCAGCACCACTCGCCCGGCTGGGGCCAACGTCCTGACTTTC. This encodes CASTTRPAGANVLTF.

The gene calls are TRBV4-3 and TRBJ1-1; D unclear. Germline-derived CDR1 and CDR2 are LGHNA and YSLEER. The length of the CDR3 is 11 residues. The V gene lost 1 base and the J gene lost 10 bases, with 7 bases spanning the gap. In nucleotides, the CDR3 is TGCGCCAGCAGCCAAGGCGACACAGCTTTCTTT. Protein: CASSQGDTAFF.

Here the CDR3 reads CASRPRTLMNTEAFF. As DNA, the CDR3 is TGTGCCAGCAGACCCCGGACACTTATGAACACTGAAGCTTTCTTT. The chain recombines TRBV5-6 with TRBJ1-1, with D possibly TRBD1 on 5 matching bases. The CDR3 is made up of 15 amino acids. CDR1 and CDR2 from the germline V gene are SGHDT and YYEEEE. Trimming pared 5 bases from V and 0 bases from J, leaving 14 bases between. The complete variable domain, with remaining parts taken from reference TRBV5-6 and TRBJ1-1, reads DAGVTQSPTHLIKTRGQQVTLRCSPKSGHDTVSWYQQALGQGPQFIFQYYEEEERQRGNFPDRFSGHQFPNYSSELNVNALLLGDSALYLCASRPRTLMNTEAFFGQGTRLTVV.

This chain joins TRBV7-3 and TRBJ2-1; 8 nucleotides align to TRBD2. V shed 5 bases and J 8 bases; nucleotides not matched to a gene: 14. Germline assignment: CDR1 SGHTA and CDR2 FQGTGA. CDR3 length equals 16 residues. The CDR3 region is CASSKRTSGPLYEQFF. The CDR3 DNA follows: TGTGCCAGCAGCAAACGAACTAGCGGACCTCTCTATGAGCAGTTCTTC.

The chain is built from TRBV19 and TRBJ2-2; 10 bases fit TRBD1. CDR3 length equals 14 residues. Germline loops: CDR1 LNHDA, CDR2 SQIVND (reference sequence). The trim removed 4 bases at V and 4 bases at J, leaving 0 bases unmatched. The CDR3, as DNA: TGTGCCAGTAGTAGGACAGGGGGCACCGGGGAGCTGTTTTTT. Its protein is CASSRTGGTGELFF.

A single count supports this clone. The J gene is TRBJ1-2, the V gene TRBV29-1; D remains ambiguous. V shed 5 bases and J shed 0 bases, with 10 bases lying between them. The CDR3 totals 13 residues. Germline loops: CDR1 SQVTM, CDR2 ANQGSEA. The DNA for the CDR3 is TGCAGCGTTCACGGTACTACTAACTATGGCTACACCTTC. This gives the protein CSVHGTTNYGYTF.

The chain uses TRBV7-3 and TRBJ1-1; a possible D gene is TRBD1 (5 bases). Trimming took 5 bases from V and 3 from J, leaving 13 bases between them. Germline V CDR1 and CDR2: SGHTA, FQGTGA. CDR3 length: 14 amino acids. CDR3 loop: CASSDGLGDTEAFF. In DNA form, the CDR3 reads TGTGCCAGCAGCGATGGTTTAGGGGACACTGAAGCTTTCTTT.

The chain recombines TRBV11-3 with TRBJ2-3, with TRBD2 matching over 13 bases. V shed 2 bases and J 5 bases; nucleotides not matched to a gene: 4. Germline V gene lookup returns CDR1 SGHNT and CDR2 YENEEA. The CDR3 covers 16 residues. CDR3 sequence (DNA): TGTGCCAGCAGCTTAAGGACTAGCGGGAGTAAAGATACGCAGTATTTT. Amino acids: CASSLRTSGSKDTQYF.

The rearrangement uses TRBV4-3 and TRBJ2-1; possible D gene TRBD1, 6 bases. V was cut by 1 base and J by 7 bases, with 11 bases left in between. Germline V gene data show CDR1 as LGHNA and CDR2 as YSLEER. This CDR3 is built from 14 residues. The CDR3 bases are TGCGCCAGCAGCCAAGCCGACAGGAGGAATGAGCAGTTCTTC. Its translation is CASSQADRRNEQFF.

The rearrangement uses TRBV5-1 and TRBJ1-1, with unresolved D. The CDR3 totals 15 residues. Trimming took off 1 base at V and 5 bases at J, with 15 bases between the two ends. Germline V lookup: CDR1 SGHRS, CDR2 YFSETQ. The CDR3 sequence is CASSLLAGPETEAFF. The DNA for the CDR3 is TGCGCCAGCAGCTTGTTGGCAGGCCCTGAGACTGAAGCTTTCTTT.

J is TRBJ2-1 and V is TRBV7-6; 7 positions agree with TRBD2. This CDR3 comprises 17 residues. Germline trimming cut 3 bases from V and 0 bases from J; bases unmatched to any gene: 8. CDR1 SGHVS and CDR2 FNYEAQ come from the germline V gene. CDR3 residues: CASSLRGGQSSYNEQFF. Written as DNA, the CDR3 is TGTGCCAGCAGCTTGCGGGGAGGGCAGAGCTCCTACAATGAGCAGTTCTTC.